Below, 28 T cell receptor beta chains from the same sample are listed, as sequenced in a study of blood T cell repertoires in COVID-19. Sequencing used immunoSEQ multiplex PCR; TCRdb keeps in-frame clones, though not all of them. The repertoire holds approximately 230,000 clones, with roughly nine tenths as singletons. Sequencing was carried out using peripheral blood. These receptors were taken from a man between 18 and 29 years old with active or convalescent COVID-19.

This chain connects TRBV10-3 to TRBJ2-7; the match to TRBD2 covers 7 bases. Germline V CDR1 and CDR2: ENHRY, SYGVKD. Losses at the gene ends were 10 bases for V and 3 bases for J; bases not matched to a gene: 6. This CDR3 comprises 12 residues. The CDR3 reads CATGEGNYEQYF. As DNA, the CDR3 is TGTGCCACCGGGGAGGGGAACTACGAGCAGTACTTC.

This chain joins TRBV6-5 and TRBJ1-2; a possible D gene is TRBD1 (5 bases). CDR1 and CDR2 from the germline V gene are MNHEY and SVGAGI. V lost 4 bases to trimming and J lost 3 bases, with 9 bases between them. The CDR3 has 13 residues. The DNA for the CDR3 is TGTGCCAGCAGTTTCGACAGAGACTATGGCTACACCTTC. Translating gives CASSFDRDYGYTF.

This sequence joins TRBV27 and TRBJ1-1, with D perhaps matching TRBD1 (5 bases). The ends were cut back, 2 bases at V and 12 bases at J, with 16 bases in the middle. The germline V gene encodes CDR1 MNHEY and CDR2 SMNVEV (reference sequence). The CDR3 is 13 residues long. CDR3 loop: CASSLAGTVGPFF. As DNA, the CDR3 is TGTGCCAGCAGTTTAGCGGGGACGGTCGGTCCTTTCTTT.

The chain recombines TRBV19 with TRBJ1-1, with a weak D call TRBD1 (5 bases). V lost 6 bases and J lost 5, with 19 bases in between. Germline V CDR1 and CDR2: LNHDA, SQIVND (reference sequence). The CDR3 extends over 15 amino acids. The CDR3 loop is CASSQGRQFRTEAFF. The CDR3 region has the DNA TGTGCCAGTAGCCAGGGTAGGCAATTCAGAACTGAAGCTTTCTTT.

CDR3 protein: CASSFRDRGLYGYTF. In DNA form, the CDR3 reads TGTGCCAGCAGCTTCCGGGACAGGGGCCTCTATGGCTACACCTTC. The V call is TRBV5-6, the J call TRBJ1-2, with 10 bases lining up with TRBD1. Germline V gives CDR1 SGHDT, CDR2 YYEEEE. J gave up 4 bases and V 2 bases, and 5 bases lay outside the gene matches. There are 15 residues in the CDR3.

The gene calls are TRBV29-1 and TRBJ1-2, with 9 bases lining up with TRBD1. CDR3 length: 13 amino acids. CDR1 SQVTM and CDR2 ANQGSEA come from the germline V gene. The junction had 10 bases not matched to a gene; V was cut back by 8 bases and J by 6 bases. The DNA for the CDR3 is TGCAGCACCACAGGGGGCGCCGGGGATGGCTACACCTTC. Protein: CSTTGGAGDGYTF.

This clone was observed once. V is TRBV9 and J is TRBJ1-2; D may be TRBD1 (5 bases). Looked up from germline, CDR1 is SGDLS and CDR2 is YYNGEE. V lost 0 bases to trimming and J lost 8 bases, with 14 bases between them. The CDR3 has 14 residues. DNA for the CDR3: TGTGCCAGCAGCGTAGCAAAGGGGTCAGAAGGCTACACCTTC. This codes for CASSVAKGSEGYTF.

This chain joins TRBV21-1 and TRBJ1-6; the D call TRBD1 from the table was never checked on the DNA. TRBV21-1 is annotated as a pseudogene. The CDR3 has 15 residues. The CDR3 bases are TGTGCCAGCAGCGACGGACAGCCTTATAATTCACCCCTCCACTTT. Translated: CASSDGQPYNSPLHF.

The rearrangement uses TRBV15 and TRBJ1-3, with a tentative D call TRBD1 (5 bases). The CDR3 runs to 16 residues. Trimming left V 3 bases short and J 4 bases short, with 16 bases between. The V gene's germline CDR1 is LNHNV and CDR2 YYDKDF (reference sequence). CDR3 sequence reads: CATSRTGEGLGNTIYF. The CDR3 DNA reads TGTGCCACCAGCAGGACGGGGGAGGGCCTGGGAAACACCATATATTTT.

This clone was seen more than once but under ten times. Written as DNA, the CDR3 is TGTGCCACCAGCAGAGATCTGGAGACAGGGGGATACGAGCAGTACTTC. Amino acid sequence: CATSRDLETGGYEQYF. The rearrangement joins TRBV15 to TRBJ2-7; 9 bases line up with TRBD1. Germline V lookup: CDR1 LNHNV, CDR2 YYDKDF (reference sequence). The V segment lost 0 bases and the J segment 4 bases; nucleotides outside the gene matches: 7. The CDR3 is 16 amino acids. Full variable domain (remainder filled in from reference TRBV15 and TRBJ2-7): DAMVIQNPRYQVTQFGKPVTLSCSQTLNHNVMYWYQQKSSQAPKLLFHYYDKDFNNEADTPDNFQSRRPNTSFCFLDIRSPGLGDTAMYLCATSRDLETGGYEQYFGPGTRLTVT.

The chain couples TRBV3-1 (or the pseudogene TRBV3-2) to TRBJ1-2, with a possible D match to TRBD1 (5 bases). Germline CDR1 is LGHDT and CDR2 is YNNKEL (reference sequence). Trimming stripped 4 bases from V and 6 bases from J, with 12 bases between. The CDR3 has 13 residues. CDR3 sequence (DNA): TGTGCCAGCAGCCGAAGTGGAGGGGATGGCTACACCTTC. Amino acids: CASSRSGGDGYTF.

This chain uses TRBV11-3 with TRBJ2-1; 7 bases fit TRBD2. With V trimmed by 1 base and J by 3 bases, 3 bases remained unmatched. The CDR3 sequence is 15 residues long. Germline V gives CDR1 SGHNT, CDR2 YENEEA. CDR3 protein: CASSLGGGGYNEQFF. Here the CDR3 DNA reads TGTGCCAGCAGCTTAGGTGGCGGGGGCTACAATGAGCAGTTCTTC.

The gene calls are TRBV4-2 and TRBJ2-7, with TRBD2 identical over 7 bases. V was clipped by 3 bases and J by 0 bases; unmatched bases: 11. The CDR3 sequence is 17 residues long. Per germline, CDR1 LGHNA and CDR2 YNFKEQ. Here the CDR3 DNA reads TGTGCCAGCAGCCACGCCCCCTTGGGACTACCCTCCTACGAGCAGTACTTC. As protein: CASSHAPLGLPSYEQYF.

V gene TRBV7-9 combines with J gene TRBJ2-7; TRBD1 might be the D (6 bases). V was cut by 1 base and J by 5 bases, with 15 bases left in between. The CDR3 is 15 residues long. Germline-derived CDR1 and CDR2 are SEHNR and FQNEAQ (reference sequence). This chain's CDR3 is CASSLETGILDEQYF. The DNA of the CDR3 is TGTGCCAGCAGCTTAGAAACAGGGATCCTGGACGAGCAGTACTTC.

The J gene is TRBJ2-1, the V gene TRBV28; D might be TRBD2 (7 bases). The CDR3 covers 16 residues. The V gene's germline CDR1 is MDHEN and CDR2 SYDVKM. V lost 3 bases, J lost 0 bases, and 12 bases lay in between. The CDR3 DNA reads TGTGCCAGCAGTTTCCGCGGGGGCAACTCCTACAATGAGCAGTTCTTC. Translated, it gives CASSFRGGNSYNEQFF.

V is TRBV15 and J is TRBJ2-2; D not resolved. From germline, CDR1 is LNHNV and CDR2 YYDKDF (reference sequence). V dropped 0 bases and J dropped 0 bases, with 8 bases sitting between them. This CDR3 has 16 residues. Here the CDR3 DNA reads TGTGCCACCAGCAGAGATCGGGTAGCGAACACCGGGGAGCTGTTTTTT. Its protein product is CATSRDRVANTGELFF.

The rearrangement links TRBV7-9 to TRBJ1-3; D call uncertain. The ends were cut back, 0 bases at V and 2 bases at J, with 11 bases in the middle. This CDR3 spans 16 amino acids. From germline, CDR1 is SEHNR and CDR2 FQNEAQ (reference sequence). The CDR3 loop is CASSLASGITGNTIYF. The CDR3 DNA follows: TGTGCCAGCAGCTTAGCGTCAGGCATTACTGGAAACACCATATATTTT.

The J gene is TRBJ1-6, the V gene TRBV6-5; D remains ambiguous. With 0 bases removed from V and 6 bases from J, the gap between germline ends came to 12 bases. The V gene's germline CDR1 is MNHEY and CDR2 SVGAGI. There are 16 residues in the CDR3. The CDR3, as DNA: TGTGCCAGCAGTTACTCGCCCAGGTCGCGTAATTCACCCCTCCACTTT. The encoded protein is CASSYSPRSRNSPLHF.

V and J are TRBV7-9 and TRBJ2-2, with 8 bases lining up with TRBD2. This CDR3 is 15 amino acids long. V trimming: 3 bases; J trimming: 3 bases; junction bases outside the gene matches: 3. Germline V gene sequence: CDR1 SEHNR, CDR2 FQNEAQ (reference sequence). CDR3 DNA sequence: TGTGCCAGCAGCTTGGGACTAGGGGACACCGGGGAGCTGTTTTTT. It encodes CASSLGLGDTGELFF.

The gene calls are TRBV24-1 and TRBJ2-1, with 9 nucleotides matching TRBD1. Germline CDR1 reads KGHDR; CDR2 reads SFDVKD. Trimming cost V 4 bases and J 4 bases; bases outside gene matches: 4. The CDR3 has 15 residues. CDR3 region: CATSDRDRVYNEQFF. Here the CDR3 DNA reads TGTGCCACCAGTGACCGGGACAGGGTTTACAATGAGCAGTTCTTC.

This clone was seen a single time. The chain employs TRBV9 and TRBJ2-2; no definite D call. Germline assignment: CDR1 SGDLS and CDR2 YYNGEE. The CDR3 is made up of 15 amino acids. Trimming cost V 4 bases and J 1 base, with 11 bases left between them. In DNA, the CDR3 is TGTGCCAGCAGCACGAGCACCCAGAACACCGGGGAGCTGTTTTTT. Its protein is CASSTSTQNTGELFF.

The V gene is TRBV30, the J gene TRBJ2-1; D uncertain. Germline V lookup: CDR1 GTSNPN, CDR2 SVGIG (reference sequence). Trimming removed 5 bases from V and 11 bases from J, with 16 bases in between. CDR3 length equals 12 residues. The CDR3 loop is CAWDASDRKQFF. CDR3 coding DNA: TGTGCCTGGGACGCTAGTGATCGGAAGCAGTTCTTC. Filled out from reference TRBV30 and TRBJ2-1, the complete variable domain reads SQTIHQWPATLVQPVGSPLSLECTVEGTSNPNLYWYRQAAGRGLQLLFYSVGIGQISSEVPQNLSASRPQDRQFILSSKKLLLSDSGFYLCAWDASDRKQFFGPGTRLTVL.

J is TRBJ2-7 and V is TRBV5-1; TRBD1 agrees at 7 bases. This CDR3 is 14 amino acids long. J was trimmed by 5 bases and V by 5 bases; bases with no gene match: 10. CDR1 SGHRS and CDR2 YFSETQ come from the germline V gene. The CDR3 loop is CASRPEGGFNEQYF. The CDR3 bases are TGCGCCAGCAGACCCGAAGGGGGCTTCAACGAGCAGTACTTC.

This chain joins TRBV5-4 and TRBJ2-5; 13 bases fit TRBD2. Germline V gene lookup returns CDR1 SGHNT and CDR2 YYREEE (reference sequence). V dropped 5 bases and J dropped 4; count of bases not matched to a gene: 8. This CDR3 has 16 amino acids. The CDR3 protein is CASRPTSGGAGETQYF. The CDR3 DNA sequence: TGTGCCAGCAGGCCTACTAGCGGGGGGGCCGGAGAGACCCAGTACTTC.

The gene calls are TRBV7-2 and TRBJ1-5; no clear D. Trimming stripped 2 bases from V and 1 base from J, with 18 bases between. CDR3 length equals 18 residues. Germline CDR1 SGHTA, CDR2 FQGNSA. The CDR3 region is CASSLWVGLLDSNQPQHF. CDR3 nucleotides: TGTGCCAGCAGCTTATGGGTCGGACTTCTCGACAGCAATCAGCCCCAGCATTTT.

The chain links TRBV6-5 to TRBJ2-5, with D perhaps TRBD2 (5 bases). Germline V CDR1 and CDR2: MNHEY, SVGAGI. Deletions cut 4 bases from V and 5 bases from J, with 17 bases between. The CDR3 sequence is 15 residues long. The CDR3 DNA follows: TGTGCCAGCAGTTCTTCCTTACTAGGTCGGGAGACCCAGTACTTC. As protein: CASSSSLLGRETQYF.

This CDR3 reads CATPNKTRHYGYTF. The CDR3 nucleotides are TGTGCCACCCCGAATAAAACCAGGCACTATGGCTACACCTTC. The chain links TRBV7-9 to TRBJ1-2, with D uncertain. The V end lost 10 bases, the J end lost 3 bases, and 18 bases lay between the germline ends. The CDR3 consists of 14 residues. Germline-derived CDR1 and CDR2 are SEHNR and FQNEAQ (reference sequence).

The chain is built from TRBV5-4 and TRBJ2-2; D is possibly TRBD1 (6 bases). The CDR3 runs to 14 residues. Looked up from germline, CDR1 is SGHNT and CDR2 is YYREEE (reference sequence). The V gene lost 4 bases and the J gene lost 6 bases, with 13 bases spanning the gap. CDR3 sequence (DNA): TGTGCCAGCAGCCCGCCCTGGACAGCCGGGGAGCTGTTTTTT. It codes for CASSPPWTAGELFF.